The clone carrying this TCR beta chain was seen just once. In the naive CD8 group, cells lacked CD45RO and were positively selected for CCR7, so terminally differentiated effector memory CD45RA+ cells were left out. This table comes from immunoSEQ multiplex PCR, and its TCRdb copy is limited to in-frame clones, with some not included. The sample comprises about 600,000 clones, roughly 95% of which are singletons, and 0.11% rests with the top ten. These data are taken from a study of shared clonotypes between healthy human individuals. V was clipped by 6 bases and J by 5 bases, with 14 bases between them. CDR1 is SQVTM and CDR2 is ANQGSEA in the germline V gene. CDR3 length: 13 amino acids.

Sequencing was performed on naive CD8+ T cells sorted from blood. This clonotype originated in a woman aged 30 to 39 in good health. This chain connects TRBV29-1 to TRBJ2-1, with D possibly TRBD2 on 6 matching bases. As DNA, the CDR3 is TGCAGCGTGCGAACTAGCTGGGACAATGAGCAGTTCTTC. Translating gives CSVRTSWDNEQFF.